Shown below are 8 T cell receptor beta chains from a single sample sequenced in a study of CD8 T cells in Susac syndrome. RNA amounts of roughly 0.45 to 1 ug underwent reverse transcription with random hexamers. TCRdb used MiXCR to reprocess the immunoSEQ multiplex PCR reads, holding one entry per CDR3 protein. The sample shows roughly 140,000 distinct CDR3 sequences, nearly 97% of them seen only once. The specimen sequenced was CD4+ T cells from PBMCs. Receptors were obtained from a human donor with Susac syndrome.

This chain connects TRBV20-1 to TRBJ1-3; D might be TRBD1 (5 bases). Germline V gives CDR1 DFQATT, CDR2 SNEGSKA (reference sequence). Trimming stripped 5 bases from V and 0 bases from J, with 8 bases between. The CDR3 is 13 residues long. CDR3 DNA: TGCAGTGCTCCTGGGGGCTCTGGAAACACCATATATTTT. It encodes CSAPGGSGNTIYF.

This chain uses TRBV7-8 with TRBJ2-5, with 8 bases fitting TRBD1. Trimming removed 3 bases from V and 2 bases from J; junction bases left unmatched: 2. Germline V gene lookup returns CDR1 SGHVS and CDR2 FQNEAQ. CDR3 length equals 14 residues. CDR3 residues: CASSFRDRQETQYF. CDR3 sequence (DNA): TGTGCCAGCAGCTTCCGGGACAGGCAAGAGACCCAGTACTTC.

The chain employs TRBV18 and TRBJ2-7; TRBD2 matches 7 bases. The CDR3 runs 12 residues. V lost 6 bases, J lost 6 bases, and 5 bases stayed unmatched. CDR1 and CDR2 (germline): KGHSH, LQKENI. The CDR3: CASSPSSGEQYF. CDR3 sequence (DNA): TGTGCCAGCTCTCCGTCTAGCGGCGAGCAGTACTTC.

The rearrangement joins TRBV19 to TRBJ1-1, with D perhaps matching TRBD1 (5 bases). With 3 bases removed from V and 4 bases from J, the gap between germline ends came to 12 bases. Per germline, CDR1 LNHDA and CDR2 SQIVND (reference sequence). This CDR3 comprises 14 residues. CDR3 residues: CASSIWGSSTEAFF. DNA for the CDR3: TGTGCCAGTAGTATTTGGGGCTCAAGCACTGAAGCTTTCTTT.

The rearrangement joins TRBV29-1 to TRBJ2-3; D gene unclear. Looked up from germline, CDR1 is SQVTM and CDR2 is ANQGSEA. Trimming shortened V by 5 bases and J by 0 bases, and 3 bases separated the two germline ends. CDR3 length: 11 amino acids. CDR3 protein: CSVTSTDTQYF. The CDR3 coding sequence is TGCAGCGTTACAAGCACAGATACGCAGTATTTT.

The rearrangement uses TRBV5-1 and TRBJ2-7; TRBD2 aligns across 10 bases. The CDR3 spans 14 residues. J lost 5 bases, V lost 4 bases, and 6 bases had no gene match. Germline CDR1 reads SGHRS; CDR2 reads YFSETQ. The CDR3 DNA is TGCGCCAGCAGCGATCTAGCGGGAGACGACGAGCAGTACTTC. Its protein is CASSDLAGDDEQYF.

The CDR3 sequence is CASSLVASEQFF. For the CDR3, the DNA is TGTGCCAGCAGCTTAGTGGCGTCTGAGCAGTTCTTC. J is TRBJ2-1 and V is TRBV7-9, with D hard to call. The CDR3 totals 12 residues. Germline loops: CDR1 SEHNR, CDR2 FQNEAQ (reference sequence). Trimming removed 1 base from V and 9 bases from J, with 7 bases in between.

This clonotype was detected once. This chain uses TRBV6-6 with TRBJ1-2; D not certain. Trimming took off 1 base at V and 4 bases at J, with 10 bases between the two ends. Germline-derived CDR1 and CDR2 are MNHNY and SVGAGI (reference sequence). CDR3 length: 14 amino acids. CDR3 in amino acids: CASSYFLTGYGYTF. For the CDR3, the DNA is TGTGCCAGCAGTTACTTTCTGACGGGCTATGGCTACACCTTC.